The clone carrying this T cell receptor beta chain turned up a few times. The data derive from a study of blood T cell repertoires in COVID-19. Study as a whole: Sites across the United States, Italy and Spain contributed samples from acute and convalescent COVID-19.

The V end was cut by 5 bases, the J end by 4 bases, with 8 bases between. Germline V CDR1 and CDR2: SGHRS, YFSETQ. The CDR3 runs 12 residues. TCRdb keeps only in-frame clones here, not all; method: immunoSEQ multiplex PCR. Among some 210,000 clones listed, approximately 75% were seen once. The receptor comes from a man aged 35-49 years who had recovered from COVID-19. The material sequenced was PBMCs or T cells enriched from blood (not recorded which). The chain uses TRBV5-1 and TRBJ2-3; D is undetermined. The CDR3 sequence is CASRPQADTQYF. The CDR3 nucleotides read TGCGCCAGCAGGCCCCAGGCAGATACGCAGTATTTT.